The next 31 T cell receptor beta chains were all read from a single sample in a study of T cell clonality in common variable immunodeficiency (dated by TCRdb to the mid-2010s). Libraries were constructed by the immunoSEQ multiplex PCR assay. Not all clones reach the TCRdb copy of this immuneACCESS table, which keeps in-frame sequences only. Checked studies attribute under half of the gap to unresolved V genes and leave the rest unexplained. The table puts approximately 8,300 clones in this sample, none counted just once. Of the sample, around 4.5% is held by the ten largest clones. What the work shows at the level of the full study, not this receptor alone: Fewer deletions and N-nucleotide insertions were reportedly observed in CVID TCRbeta sequences, and highly modified clones with 13 or more V deletions were reportedly absent from CVID TCRbeta sequences.

For these TCRs, the target antigens are not known. Source material: peripheral blood mononuclear cells. Every receptor here comes from a human donor with common variable immunodeficiency.

This clone was detected a few times. The read finishes 3 residues shy of the CDR3 end, and the germline J gene is used to complete it. V gene TRBV11-3 combines with J gene TRBJ1-6, with D possibly matching TRBD1 (5 bases). The CDR3 is made up of 14 amino acids. The V gene lost 1 base and the J gene lost 8 bases, with 9 bases spanning the gap. Germline lookup yields CDR1 SGHNT and CDR2 YENEEA. The part of the CDR3 DNA that was read is TGTGCCAGCAGCTTAGTAACGGGGGATTCACCC. Translated, it gives CASSLVTGDSP. The CDR3 reads in full as CASSLVTGDSPLHF.

This clone appeared a few times. The read terminates 3 residues ahead of where the CDR3 ends, so the germline J gene completes it. This chain links TRBV20-1 with TRBJ2-7, with 12 bases that match TRBD2. Germline V gives CDR1 DFQATT, CDR2 SNEGSKA (reference sequence). Trimming at V came to 1 base and at J to 3 bases, leaving 7 bases not matched to a gene. There are 16 residues in the CDR3. The CDR3 reads CSARGTSGTQVYEQYF. CDR3 DNA, as far as it was read: TGCAGTGCTAGAGGGACTAGCGGGACTCAGGTCTACGAG.

This clone is medium-sized (0.01 to 0.1%) by share. The read ends 3 residues early relative to the CDR3; the germline J gene fills the gap. The V gene is TRBV20-1, the J gene TRBJ1-2, with D perhaps matching TRBD1 (6 bases). V was cut by 4 bases and J by 6 bases, with 30 bases left in between. Germline-derived CDR1 and CDR2 are DFQATT and SNEGSKA (reference sequence). CDR3 size: 18 residues. The CDR3 sequence: CSATNPGQFQTVRDGYTF. The covered CDR3 bases are TGCAGTGCTACGAACCCGGGACAATTCCAAACGGTCAGGGATGGC.

As for this clone: A much larger clone differs from this one at a single base, so this may be a read error. Read coverage stops 3 residues before the CDR3 terminus; the germline J gene supplies the remainder. The chain uses TRBV11-2 and TRBJ2-3; TRBD1 or TRBD2 may be the D gene (5 bases each). The CDR3 loop spans 14 amino acids. The V gene's germline CDR1 is SGHAT and CDR2 FQNNGV. Trimming removed 4 bases from V and 8 bases from J, with 16 bases in between. The CDR3 bases that were read are TGTGCCAGCAGCTCGATGAGGGGAGTTGGTACG. Amino acids: CASSSMRGVGT. The entire CDR3 is CASSSMRGVGTQYF.

This clone was counted at least ten times. The sequence runs out 3 residues before the end of the CDR3; the remainder is reconstructed from the germline J gene. This chain uses TRBV20-1 with TRBJ2-3; D may be TRBD2 (5 bases). Germline V gene data show CDR1 as DFQATT and CDR2 as SNEGSKA (reference sequence). Deletions cut 6 bases from V and 4 bases from J, with 20 bases between. This CDR3 has 15 residues. The CDR3 region is CSARGGRFGADTQYF. Incomplete CDR3 DNA: TGCAGTGCCCGGGGTGGGAGATTCGGCGCAGATACG.

This clone was seen repeatedly, ten times or more. The CDR3 end lies 3 residues beyond the end of the read and is filled in from the germline J gene. The chain joins TRBV15 to TRBJ2-1, with 9 bases identical to TRBD2. V gave up 2 bases and J gave up 6 bases; unmatched junction bases: 14. CDR1 LNHNV and CDR2 YYDKDF come from the germline V gene (reference sequence). The CDR3 has 18 amino acids. CDR3 bases read: TGTGCCACCAGCAGACTACTTCCGGGACTAGCCCTACCCAATGAG. Its translation is CATSRLLPGLALPNE. Given in full, the CDR3 is CATSRLLPGLALPNEQFF. Variable domain in full (rest from reference TRBV15 and TRBJ2-1): DAMVIQNPRYQVTQFGKPVTLSCSQTLNHNVMYWYQQKSSQAPKLLFHYYDKDFNNEADTPDNFQSRRPNTSFCFLDIRSPGLGDTAMYLCATSRLLPGLALPNEQFFGPGTRLTVL.

This clone is deemed medium-sized. CDR3 bases read: TGCGCCAGCAGCTTGGCCAGCGGGCCCTACAATGAG. This codes for CASSLASGPYNE. The whole CDR3 sequence is CASSLASGPYNEQFF. V is TRBV5-1 and J is TRBJ2-1, with D perhaps TRBD2 (6 bases). The observed sequence ends 3 residues before the CDR3 terminus, with the missing tail filled in from the germline J gene. The CDR3 consists of 15 residues. Germline V gene data show CDR1 as SGHRS and CDR2 as YFSETQ. V was pared by 0 bases and J by 2 bases, with 9 bases between.

This clone came up many times. The CDR3 end is not reached by the read, which stops 3 residues before it; the germline J gene fills it in. The rearrangement uses TRBV3-1 (or the pseudogene TRBV3-2) and TRBJ1-3; D unresolved. The CDR3 spans 15 residues. Between the trimmed V and J ends, which lost 3 bases and 0 bases, there was a span of 9 bases. Germline V lookup: CDR1 LGHDT, CDR2 YNNKEL (reference sequence). The part of the CDR3 DNA that was read is TGTGCCAGCAGCCACCTTGGTAGCTCTGGAAACACC. This sequence encodes CASSHLGSSGNT. In full, the CDR3 is CASSHLGSSGNTIYF.

This clone showed up many times. The DNA read from the CDR3 is TGCAGTGCTAGAGAAGGAAGGGACAGAAACTCCTACAATGAG. Amino acids: CSAREGRDRNSYNE. Given in full, the CDR3 is CSAREGRDRNSYNEQFF. The chain employs TRBV20-1 and TRBJ2-1, with 7 positions matching TRBD1. The read finishes 3 residues shy of the CDR3 end, and the germline J gene is used to complete it. The V segment lost 0 bases and the J segment 0 bases; nucleotides outside the gene matches: 8. CDR3 length: 17 amino acids. In germline, CDR1 is DFQATT, CDR2 SNEGSKA (reference sequence).

This clone was seen at least ten times. The CDR3 extends 3 residues past the end of the read, so its final part is completed from the germline J gene. This chain links TRBV5-1 with TRBJ1-1; no reliable D call. Trimming left V 4 bases short and J 4 bases short, with 17 bases between. Germline-derived CDR1 and CDR2 are SGHRS and YFSETQ. The CDR3 runs to 15 residues. CDR3 in amino acids: CASSPPGFMGTEAFF. CDR3 DNA (partial): TGCGCCAGCAGCCCGCCCGGGTTTATGGGCACTGAA.

At least ten counts were recorded for this clone. The sequenced fragment ends 3 residues before the CDR3 boundary, so the rest is inferred from the germline J gene. The gene calls are TRBV20-1 and TRBJ2-3; TRBD2 aligns across 7 bases. The germline V gene encodes CDR1 DFQATT and CDR2 SNEGSKA (reference sequence). This CDR3 region has 15 residues. Trimming took 3 bases from V and 2 from J; bases not matched to a gene: 8. CDR3 DNA (partial): TGCAGTGCTAGGAAGGCTAGCGGATACACAGATACG. Its protein is CSARKASGYTDT. The complete CDR3 reads CSARKASGYTDTQYF.

This clone was seen ten or more times. The read comes to an end 3 residues before the CDR3 does, leaving the germline J gene to fill in the end. J is TRBJ1-5 and V is TRBV2; 8 bases agree with TRBD1. The V gene's germline CDR1 is SNHLY and CDR2 FYNNEI. Losses at the gene ends were 5 bases for V and 7 bases for J; bases not matched to a gene: 7. The CDR3 totals 14 residues. The part of the CDR3 DNA that was read is TGTGCCAGCAGTAACTGGGACAGGCAACAGCCC. It specifies CASSNWDRQQP. The entire CDR3 protein reads CASSNWDRQQPQHF.

At least ten counts were recorded for this clone. The CDR3 end falls 3 residues outside the read, so it is completed with the germline J gene. The V and J genes are TRBV7-9 and TRBJ2-5; D unresolved. Germline V CDR1 and CDR2: SEHNR, FQNEAQ (reference sequence). Trimming removed 1 base at V and 5 bases at J, with 5 bases between. This CDR3 contains 12 residues. The CDR3 sequence: CASSLVPETQYF. The DNA read from the CDR3 is TGTGCCAGCAGCTTAGTTCCGGAGACC.

In this sample, this clone turned up many times. The CDR3 goes on 3 residues after the read ends, and that part is filled in from the germline J gene. The genes are TRBV7-2 and TRBJ2-2, with 7 bases lining up with TRBD2. Germline V gene sequence: CDR1 SGHTA, CDR2 FQGNSA. The CDR3 consists of 15 residues. After removal of 2 bases from V and 4 bases from J, the junction contained 4 bases not matched to a gene. The DNA read from the CDR3 is TGTGCCAGCAGCTTAAGCGGGGTGGTCACCGGGGAG. This gives the protein CASSLSGVVTGE. The entire CDR3 protein reads CASSLSGVVTGELFF.

At least ten counts were recorded for this clone. Read coverage stops 3 residues before the CDR3 terminus; the germline J gene supplies the remainder. V is TRBV20-1 and J is TRBJ2-3; the match to TRBD2 covers 14 bases. Per the germline V gene, CDR1 is DFQATT and CDR2 is SNEGSKA (reference sequence). Trimming at V came to 6 bases and at J to 2 bases, leaving 13 bases not matched to a gene. The CDR3 loop spans 18 amino acids. The CDR3 is CSARRLAGGPRVTDTQYF. CDR3 DNA, as far as it was read: TGCAGTGCCCGTAGACTAGCGGGGGGGCCTCGGGTCACAGATACG.

In its sample, this clone is medium-sized (0.01 to 0.1%). Sequencing ends 3 residues short of the CDR3 end; the germline J gene provides the rest. V and J are TRBV28 and TRBJ2-2, with 9 bases fitting TRBD1. J lost 5 bases, V lost 6 bases, and 7 bases had no gene match. In germline, CDR1 is MDHEN, CDR2 SYDVKM. CDR3 length equals 15 residues. The CDR3 here is CASSPGQGSTGELFF. The covered CDR3 bases are TGTGCCAGCAGCCCGGGACAGGGATCGACCGGGGAG. Using reference TRBV28 and TRBJ2-2 for the parts outside the CDR3, the full variable domain is DVKVTQSSRYLVKRTGEKVFLECVQDMDHENMFWYRQDPGLGLRLIYFSYDVKMKEKGDIPEGYSVSREKKERFSLILESASTNQTSMYLCASSPGQGSTGELFFGEGSRLTVL.

On this clone itself: Read data end 3 residues before the CDR3 end; the end is taken from the germline J gene. The V and J genes are TRBV7-3 and TRBJ2-5; 9 bases fit TRBD2. Germline loops: CDR1 SGHTA, CDR2 FQGTGA. This CDR3 comprises 15 residues. With 2 bases clipped from V and 5 bases from J, the junction kept 6 bases outside the gene matches. CDR3 loop: CASSLGLAGVETQYF. CDR3 bases read: TGTGCCAGCAGCTTAGGATTAGCGGGAGTGGAGACC.

This clone is medium-sized by share. The CDR3 is cut off 3 residues early in the read; its end comes from the germline J gene. V gene TRBV20-1 combines with J gene TRBJ1-4, with D tentatively TRBD1 (5 bases). There are 14 residues in the CDR3. CDR1 DFQATT and CDR2 SNEGSKA come from the germline V gene (reference sequence). Trimming took 0 bases from V and 7 from J, leaving 12 bases between them. This CDR3 is CSAREPGLIEKLFF. The CDR3 DNA, read in part, is TGCAGTGCTAGAGAACCGGGACTAATTGAAAAA.

This clone came up many times. Read sequence stops 3 residues before the CDR3 end, and the germline J gene provides the missing end. The chain carries TRBV19 and TRBJ2-5; D not resolved. Per germline, CDR1 LNHDA and CDR2 SQIVND (reference sequence). CDR3 size: 16 residues. Trimming left V 0 bases short and J 3 bases short, with 14 bases between. Incomplete CDR3 DNA: TGTGCCAGTAGTATAGAGAGTAGACACTTGAAAGAGACC. Translated, it gives CASSIESRHLKET. The complete CDR3 reads CASSIESRHLKETQYF.

This clone was detected many times. The read halts 3 residues ahead of the CDR3 end, with the missing end drawn from the germline J gene. The V and J genes are TRBV6-2 or TRBV6-3 and TRBJ2-6; D possibly corresponds to TRBD1 (6 bases). The CDR3 consists of 16 residues. The germline V gene encodes CDR1 MNHEY and CDR2 SVGEGT. Trimming took off 7 bases at V and 2 bases at J, with 15 bases between the two ends. The CDR3 loop reads CASTLQGRTGANVLTF. The covered CDR3 bases are TGTGCCAGCACTTTACAGGGCCGAACTGGGGCCAACGTC.

This clone was picked up many times. The CDR3 is cut off 3 residues early in the read; its end comes from the germline J gene. The chain recombines TRBV19 with TRBJ2-7, with D tentatively TRBD1 (6 bases). The CDR3 length is 15 residues. V was trimmed by 1 base and J by 2 bases, leaving 12 bases between them. CDR1 and CDR2 from the germline V gene are LNHDA and SQIVND (reference sequence). The CDR3 protein is CASSIGDTGPYEQYF. Incomplete CDR3 DNA: TGTGCCAGTAGTATAGGGGACACCGGACCCTACGAG.

This clone counts as medium-sized (0.01 to 0.1%). Read sequence stops 3 residues before the CDR3 end, and the germline J gene provides the missing end. The V and J genes are TRBV30 and TRBJ2-3; D is possibly TRBD2 (5 bases). This CDR3 region has 14 residues. Germline CDR1 reads GTSNPN; CDR2 reads SVGIG (reference sequence). Trimming pared 3 bases from V and 5 bases from J, leaving 15 bases between. CDR3 bases read: TGTGCCTGGAGGAAGAGCGGTGGTGGAGATACG. Protein product: CAWRKSGGGDT. The entire CDR3 is CAWRKSGGGDTQYF.

In its sample, this clone ranks as medium-sized. The CDR3 is cut off 3 residues early in the read; its end comes from the germline J gene. V gene TRBV7-8 combines with J gene TRBJ1-2; D might be TRBD1 (6 bases). Germline assignment: CDR1 SGHVS and CDR2 FQNEAQ. The CDR3 loop spans 14 amino acids. The CDR3 DNA, read in part, is TGTGCCAGCAGCTTAGCGGGGCAGGGGAGAGGC. Protein: CASSLAGQGRG. In full, the CDR3 reads CASSLAGQGRGYTF. Full variable domain (missing parts from reference TRBV7-8 and TRBJ1-2): GAGVSQSPRYKVAKRGQDVALRCDPISGHVSLFWYQQALGQGPEFLTYFQNEAQLDKSGLPSDRFFAERPEGSVSTLKIQRTQQEDSAVYLCASSLAGQGRGYTFGSGTRLTVV.

This clone was counted at least ten times. The CDR3 goes on 3 residues after the read ends, and that part is filled in from the germline J gene. The chain recombines TRBV5-1 with TRBJ1-4; TRBD1 might be the D (5 bases). Trimming removed 0 bases at V and 5 bases at J, with 11 bases between. Germline values: CDR1 SGHRS, CDR2 YFSETQ. This CDR3 contains 15 residues. The CDR3 bases that were read are TGCGCCAGCAGCTTGGGGGGGGGACGCAATGAAAAA. Translation gives CASSLGGGRNEK. The CDR3 reads in full as CASSLGGGRNEKLFF.

This clone was seen at least ten times. The observed sequence ends 3 residues before the CDR3 terminus, with the missing tail filled in from the germline J gene. The J gene is TRBJ1-4, the V gene TRBV13; 9 bases line up with TRBD1. The CDR3 spans 16 residues. Per the germline V gene, CDR1 is PRHDT and CDR2 is FYEKMQ (reference sequence). The J segment lost 7 bases and the V segment lost 2 bases, leaving 8 bases of the junction unmatched. The covered CDR3 bases are TGTGCCAGCAGCTTAAGGGGACAGGGAAAGATTGAAAAA. This gives the protein CASSLRGQGKIEK. The whole CDR3 protein is CASSLRGQGKIEKLFF. The whole variable domain, filled in from reference TRBV13 and TRBJ1-4, reads AAGVIQSPRHLIKEKRETATLKCYPIPRHDTVYWYQQGPGQDPQFLISFYEKMQSDKGSIPDRFSAQQFSDYHSELNMSSLELGDSALYFCASSLRGQGKIEKLFFGSGTQLSVL.

As concerns this clone: The CDR3 end is not reached by the read, which stops 3 residues before it; the germline J gene fills it in. At the DNA level, this CDR3 is encoded by other sequences in the same sample as well. The V and J genes are TRBV18 and TRBJ2-1, with unresolved D. The CDR3 runs 14 residues. The germline V gene has CDR1 KGHSH and CDR2 LQKENI. V gave up 6 bases and J gave up 8 bases, with 17 bases separating them. The CDR3 region is CASSPPRPSDEQFF. CDR3 bases read: TGTGCCAGCTCCCCCCCCAGGCCCTCGGATGAG.

The sample holds many counts of this clone. The read ends 3 residues early relative to the CDR3; the germline J gene fills the gap. This chain connects TRBV6-2 or TRBV6-3 to TRBJ2-7, with 9 bases aligning to TRBD2. The trim removed 0 bases at V and 6 bases at J, leaving 12 bases unmatched. The CDR3 extends over 17 amino acids. Germline V gene sequence: CDR1 MNHEY, CDR2 SVGEGT. The CDR3 bases that were read are TGTGCCAGCAGTTACTCTCCCTCGCGGGGGGGCGGTGGCGAG. Protein product: CASSYSPSRGGGGE. The CDR3 as a whole reads CASSYSPSRGGGGEQYF.

This clone was seen at least ten times. From the germline J gene comes the end of the CDR3, since the read stops 3 residues before it. The chain combines TRBV20-1 with TRBJ1-5; no clear D gene. The CDR3 consists of 12 residues. Germline CDR1 reads DFQATT; CDR2 reads SNEGSKA (reference sequence). V lost 6 bases, J lost 9 bases, and 15 bases lay in between. The part of the CDR3 DNA that was read is TGCAGTGCCAACTCGGGGATTGGGCCC. It encodes CSANSGIGP. The complete CDR3 sequence is CSANSGIGPQHF.

This clone was counted at least ten times. Sequencing ends 3 residues short of the CDR3 end; the germline J gene provides the rest. The rearrangement links TRBV19 to TRBJ2-2, with 7 bases identical to TRBD1. From germline, CDR1 is LNHDA and CDR2 SQIVND (reference sequence). The CDR3 is 15 residues long. V gave up 4 bases and J gave up 7 bases; unmatched junction bases: 9. Incomplete CDR3 DNA: TGTGCCAGTAGTAAAGACAGGGTCCAGGACGGGGAG. This sequence encodes CASSKDRVQDGE. The entire CDR3 protein reads CASSKDRVQDGELFF.

By share, this clone counts as large. The CDR3 end lies 3 residues beyond the end of the read and is filled in from the germline J gene. This CDR3 is also generated by other DNA sequences in the sample. The genes are TRBV18 and TRBJ1-1; D may be TRBD1 (6 bases). The CDR3 has 14 residues. Germline loops: CDR1 KGHSH, CDR2 LQKENI. Trimming took off 3 bases at V and 0 bases at J, with 8 bases between the two ends. The CDR3 spells CASSPDRLNTEAFF. The sequenced CDR3 bases are TGTGCCAGCTCACCCGACAGGCTGAACACTGAA.

The sample holds many counts of this clone. The read comes to an end 3 residues before the CDR3 does, leaving the germline J gene to fill in the end. This chain connects TRBV10-1 to TRBJ2-5; 9 bases align to TRBD2. The CDR3 sequence is 16 residues long. The ends lost 2 bases at V and 4 bases at J; junction bases unmatched: 8. The V gene's germline CDR1 is WNHNN and CDR2 SYGVQD (reference sequence). CDR3 in amino acids: CASSEAAGGGPETQYF. CDR3 DNA (partial): TGCGCCAGCAGTGAGGCGGCGGGAGGGGGACCAGAGACC.